This T cell receptor (beta chain) appears in the sequencing data of a study of shared clonotypes between healthy human individuals. It was into CD45RA+ naive and CD45RA-negative memory subsets that the CD4+ cells were split. Profiled with immunoSEQ multiplex PCR; TCRdb holds only in-frame clones, not every one. The sample includes approximately 340,000 clones, roughly 80% seen only once; the top ten take roughly a tenth. General observations from the study: Some clonotypes were shared by all four sorted-subset donors, while others were not shared. The non-shared ones had lower generation probabilities than the shared ones. Sharing across four donors was highest in naive CD4 (roughly 5%) and lowest in memory CD8 (roughly 0.4%). The genetic and exposure-history diversity represented was limited by few donors.

Looked up from germline, CDR1 is MDHEN and CDR2 is SYDVKM. This CDR3 is built from 12 residues. With V trimmed by 7 bases and J by 5 bases, 2 bases remained unmatched. Notes on this clone: Its antigen is unidentified.

The TCR was taken from a man aged 30-40 years in good health. The rearrangement uses TRBV28 and TRBJ1-5; 7 bases agree with TRBD1. The specimen sequenced was memory CD4+ T cells sorted from blood. The subset is: CD45RA-negative fraction. The CDR3 sequence is CASITGDQPQHF. The DNA of the CDR3 is TGTGCCAGCATAACAGGGGATCAGCCCCAGCATTTT.